The source of this TCR beta chain is a study of shared clonotypes between healthy human individuals. Deep-level settings were used for running the assay. Profiling relied on immunoSEQ multiplex PCR, and the TCRdb table lists in-frame clones only, not all of them. The data contain over 2 million clones, roughly 96% of them singletons. Study-wide points: Shared clonotypes across all four donors exceeded non-shared ones in generation probability.

On this clone: What it binds is not known.

Germline-derived CDR1 and CDR2 are SGHRS and YFSETQ. The V and J ends lost 2 bases and 3 bases respectively, with 12 bases between them. The CDR3 is 15 amino acids. This sequence joins TRBV5-1 and TRBJ2-1; the D gene is possibly TRBD2 (5 bases). The TCR was taken from a man younger than 35 in good health. Sequences were obtained from naive CD4+ T cells sorted from blood. Subset: CD45RA+ positively selected. In DNA, the CDR3 is TGCGCCAGCAGCTTAGGCGGGCAAAACTACAATGAGCAGTTCTTC. It specifies CASSLGGQNYNEQFF.